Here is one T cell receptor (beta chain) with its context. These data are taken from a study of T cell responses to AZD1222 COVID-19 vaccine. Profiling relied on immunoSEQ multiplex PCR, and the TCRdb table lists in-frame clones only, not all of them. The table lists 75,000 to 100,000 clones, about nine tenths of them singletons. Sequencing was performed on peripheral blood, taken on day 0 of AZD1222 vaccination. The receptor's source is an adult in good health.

This CDR3 reads CACTFGGWTEAFF. The CDR3 nucleotides are TGTGCCTGTACCTTCGGTGGATGGACTGAAGCTTTCTTT. The chain is built from TRBV30 and TRBJ1-1, with D hard to call. The V end lost 6 bases, the J end lost 5 bases, and 16 bases lay between the germline ends. CDR1 is GTSNPN and CDR2 is SVGIG in the germline V gene (reference sequence). The CDR3 loop spans 13 amino acids.